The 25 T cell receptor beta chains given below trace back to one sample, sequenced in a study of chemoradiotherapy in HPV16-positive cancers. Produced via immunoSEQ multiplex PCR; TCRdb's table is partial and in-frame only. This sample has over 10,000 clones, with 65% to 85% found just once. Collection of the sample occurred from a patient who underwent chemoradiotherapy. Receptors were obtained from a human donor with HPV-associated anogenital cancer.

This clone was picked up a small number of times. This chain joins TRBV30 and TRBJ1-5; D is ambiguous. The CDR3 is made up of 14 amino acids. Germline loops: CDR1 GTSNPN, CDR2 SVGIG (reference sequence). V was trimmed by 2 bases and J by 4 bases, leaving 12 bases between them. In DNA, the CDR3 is TGTGCCTGGAGTACAGACTTAGCTAATCAGCCCCAGCATTTT. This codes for CAWSTDLANQPQHF.

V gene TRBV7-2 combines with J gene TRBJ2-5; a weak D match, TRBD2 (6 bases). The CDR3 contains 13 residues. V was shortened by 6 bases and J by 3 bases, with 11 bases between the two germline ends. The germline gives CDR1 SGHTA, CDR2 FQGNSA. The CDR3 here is CASSEVAEETQYF. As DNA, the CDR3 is TGTGCCAGCAGTGAAGTAGCGGAAGAGACCCAGTACTTC.

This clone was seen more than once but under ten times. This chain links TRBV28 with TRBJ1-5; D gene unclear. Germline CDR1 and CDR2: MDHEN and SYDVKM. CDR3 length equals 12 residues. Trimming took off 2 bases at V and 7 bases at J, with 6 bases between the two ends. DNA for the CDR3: TGTGCCAGCAGTTTACCACCGCAGCCCCAGCATTTT. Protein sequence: CASSLPPQPQHF.

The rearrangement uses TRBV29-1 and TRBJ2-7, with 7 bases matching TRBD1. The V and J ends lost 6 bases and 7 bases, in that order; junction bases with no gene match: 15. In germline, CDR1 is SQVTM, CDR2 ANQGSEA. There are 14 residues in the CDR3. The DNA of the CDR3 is TGCAGCGTGCGGACAGGAGATTTCCTTGGGGAGCAGTACTTC. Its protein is CSVRTGDFLGEQYF.

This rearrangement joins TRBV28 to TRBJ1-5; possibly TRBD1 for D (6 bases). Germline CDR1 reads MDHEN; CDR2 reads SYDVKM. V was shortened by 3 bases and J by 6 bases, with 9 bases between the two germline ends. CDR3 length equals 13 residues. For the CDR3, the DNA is TGTGCCAGCAGTTTCCCAGGGGTTCAGCCCCAGCATTTT. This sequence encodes CASSFPGVQPQHF.

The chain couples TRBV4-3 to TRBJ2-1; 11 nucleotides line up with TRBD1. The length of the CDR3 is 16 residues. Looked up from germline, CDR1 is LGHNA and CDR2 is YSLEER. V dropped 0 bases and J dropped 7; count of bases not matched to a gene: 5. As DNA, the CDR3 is TGCGCCAGCAGCCAAGATGCGGGACAGGGGGGGAATGAGCAGTTCTTC. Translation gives CASSQDAGQGGNEQFF.

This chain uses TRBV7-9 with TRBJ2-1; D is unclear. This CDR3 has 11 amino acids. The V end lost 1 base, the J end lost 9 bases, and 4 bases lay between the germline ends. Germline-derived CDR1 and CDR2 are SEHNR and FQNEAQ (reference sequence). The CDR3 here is CASSLGGEQFF. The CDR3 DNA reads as TGTGCCAGCAGCTTAGGGGGTGAGCAGTTCTTC.

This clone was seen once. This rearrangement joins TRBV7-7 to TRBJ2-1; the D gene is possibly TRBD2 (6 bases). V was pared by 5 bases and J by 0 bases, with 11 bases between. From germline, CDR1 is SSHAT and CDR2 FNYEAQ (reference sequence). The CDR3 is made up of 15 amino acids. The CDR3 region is CASSKLASSYNEQFF. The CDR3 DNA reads TGTGCCAGCAGCAAGCTAGCGAGCTCCTACAATGAGCAGTTCTTC.

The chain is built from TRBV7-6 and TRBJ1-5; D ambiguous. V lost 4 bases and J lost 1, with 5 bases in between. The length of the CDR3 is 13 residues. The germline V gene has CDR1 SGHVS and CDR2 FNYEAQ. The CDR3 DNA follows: TGTGCCAGCAGCTCCCAGAGCAATCAGCCCCAGCATTTT. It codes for CASSSQSNQPQHF.

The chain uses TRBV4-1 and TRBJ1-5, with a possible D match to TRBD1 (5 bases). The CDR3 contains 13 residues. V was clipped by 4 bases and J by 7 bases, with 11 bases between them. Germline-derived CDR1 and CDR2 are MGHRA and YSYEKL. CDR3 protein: CASSRHRGQPQHF. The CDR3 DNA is TGCGCCAGCAGCCGCCACCGGGGGCAGCCCCAGCATTTT.

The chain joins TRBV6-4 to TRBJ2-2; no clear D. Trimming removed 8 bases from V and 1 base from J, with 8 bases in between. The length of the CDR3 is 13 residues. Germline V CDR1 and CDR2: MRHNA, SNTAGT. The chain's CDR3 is CASAERNTGELFF. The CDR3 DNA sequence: TGTGCCAGCGCTGAGCGGAACACCGGGGAGCTGTTTTTT.

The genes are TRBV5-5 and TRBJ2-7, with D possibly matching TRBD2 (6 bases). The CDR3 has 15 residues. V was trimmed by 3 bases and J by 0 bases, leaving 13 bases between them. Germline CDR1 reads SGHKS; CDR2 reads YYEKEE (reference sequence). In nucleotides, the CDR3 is TGTGCCAGCAGCTGGGCCGGGGGTAGCTCCTACGAGCAGTACTTC. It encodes CASSWAGGSSYEQYF. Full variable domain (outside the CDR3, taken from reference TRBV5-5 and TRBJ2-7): DAGVTQSPTHLIKTRGQQVTLRCSPISGHKSVSWYQQVLGQGPQFIFQYYEKEERGRGNFPDRFSARQFPNYSSELNVNALLLGDSALYLCASSWAGGSSYEQYFGPGTRLTVT.

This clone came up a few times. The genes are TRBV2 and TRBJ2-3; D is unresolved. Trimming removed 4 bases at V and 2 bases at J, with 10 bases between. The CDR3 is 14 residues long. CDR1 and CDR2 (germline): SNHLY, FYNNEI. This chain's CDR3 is CASSAESHTDTQYF. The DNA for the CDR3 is TGTGCCAGCAGTGCGGAATCCCACACAGATACGCAGTATTTT.

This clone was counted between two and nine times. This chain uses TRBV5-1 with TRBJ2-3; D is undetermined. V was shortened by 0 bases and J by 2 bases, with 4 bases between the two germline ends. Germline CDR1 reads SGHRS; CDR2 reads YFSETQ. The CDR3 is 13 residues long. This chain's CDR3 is CASSLDATDTQYF. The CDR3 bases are TGCGCCAGCAGCTTGGACGCCACAGATACGCAGTATTTT.

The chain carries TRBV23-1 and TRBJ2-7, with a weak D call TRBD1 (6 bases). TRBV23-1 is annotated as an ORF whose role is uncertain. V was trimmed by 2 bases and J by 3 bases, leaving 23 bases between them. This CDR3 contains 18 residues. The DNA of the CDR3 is TGCGCCAGCAGTCAACTTTTGTTTTACGGTTACAGGGACTACGAGCAGTACTTC. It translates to CASSQLLFYGYRDYEQYF.

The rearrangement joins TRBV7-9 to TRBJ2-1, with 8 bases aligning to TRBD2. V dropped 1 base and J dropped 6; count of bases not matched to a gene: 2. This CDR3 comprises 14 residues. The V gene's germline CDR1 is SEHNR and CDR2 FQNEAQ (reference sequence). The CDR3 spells CASSLGREVNEQFF. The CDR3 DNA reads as TGTGCCAGCAGCTTAGGGCGGGAGGTCAATGAGCAGTTCTTC. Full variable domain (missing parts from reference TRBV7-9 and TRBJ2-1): DTGVSQNPRHKITKRGQNVTFRCDPISEHNRLYWYRQTLGQGPEFLTYFQNEAQLEKSRLLSDRFSAERPKGSFSTLEIQRTEQGDSAMYLCASSLGREVNEQFFGPGTRLTVL.

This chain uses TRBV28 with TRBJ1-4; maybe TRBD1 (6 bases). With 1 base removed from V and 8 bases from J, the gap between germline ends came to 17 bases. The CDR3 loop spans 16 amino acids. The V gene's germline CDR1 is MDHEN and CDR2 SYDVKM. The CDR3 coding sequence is TGTGCCAGCAGTTTATCCGCAGGGGTAAGGAGCGAAAAACTGTTTTTT. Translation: CASSLSAGVRSEKLFF.

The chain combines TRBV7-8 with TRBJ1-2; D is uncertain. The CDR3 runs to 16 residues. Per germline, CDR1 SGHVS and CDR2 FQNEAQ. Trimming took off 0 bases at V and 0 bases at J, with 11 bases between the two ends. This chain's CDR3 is CASSLARLISNYGYTF. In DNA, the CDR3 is TGTGCCAGCAGCTTAGCGCGATTAATTTCTAACTATGGCTACACCTTC.

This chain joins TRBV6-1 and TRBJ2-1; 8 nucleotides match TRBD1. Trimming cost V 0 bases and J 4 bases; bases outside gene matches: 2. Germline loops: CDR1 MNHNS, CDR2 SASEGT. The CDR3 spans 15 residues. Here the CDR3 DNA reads TGTGCCAGCAGTGAAGCGCAGGGGGCGTACAATGAGCAGTTCTTC. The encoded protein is CASSEAQGAYNEQFF.

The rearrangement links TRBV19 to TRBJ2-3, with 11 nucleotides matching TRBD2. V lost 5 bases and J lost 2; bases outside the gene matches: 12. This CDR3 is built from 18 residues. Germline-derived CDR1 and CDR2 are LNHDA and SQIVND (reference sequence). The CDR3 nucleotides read TGTGCCAGTAGTTATGGCCGACTAGCGGGGAGATACACAGATACGCAGTATTTT. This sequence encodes CASSYGRLAGRYTDTQYF.

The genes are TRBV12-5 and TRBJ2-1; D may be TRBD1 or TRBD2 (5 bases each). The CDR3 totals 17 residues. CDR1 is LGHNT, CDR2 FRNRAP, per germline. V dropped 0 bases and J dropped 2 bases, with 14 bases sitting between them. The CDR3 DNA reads TGTGCTAGTGGTTTGGTACTAGGGGAGTTCACCTACAATGAGCAGTTCTTC. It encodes CASGLVLGEFTYNEQFF. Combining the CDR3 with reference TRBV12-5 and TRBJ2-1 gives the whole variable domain DARVTQTPRHKVTEMGQEVTMRCQPILGHNTVFWYRQTMMQGLELLAYFRNRAPLDDSGMPKDRFSAEMPDATLATLKIQPSEPRDSAVYFCASGLVLGEFTYNEQFFGPGTRLTVL.

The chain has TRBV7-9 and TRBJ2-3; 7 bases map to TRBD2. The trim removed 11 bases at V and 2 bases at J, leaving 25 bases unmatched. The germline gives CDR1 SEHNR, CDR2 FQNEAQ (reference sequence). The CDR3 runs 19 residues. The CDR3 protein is CASTKRASGKRATTDTQYF. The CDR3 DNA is TGTGCCTCAACGAAAAGGGCTAGCGGAAAGCGGGCCACCACAGATACGCAGTATTTT.

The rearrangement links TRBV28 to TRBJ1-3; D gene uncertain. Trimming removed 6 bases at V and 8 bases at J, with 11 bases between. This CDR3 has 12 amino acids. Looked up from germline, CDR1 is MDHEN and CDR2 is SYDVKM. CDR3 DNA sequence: TGTGCCAGCAGAAATAACCGGGACACCATATATTTT. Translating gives CASRNNRDTIYF.

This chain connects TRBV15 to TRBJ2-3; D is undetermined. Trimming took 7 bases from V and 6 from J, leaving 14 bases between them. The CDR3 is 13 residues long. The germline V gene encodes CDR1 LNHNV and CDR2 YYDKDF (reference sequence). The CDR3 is CATTNGVRDTQYF. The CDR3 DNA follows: TGTGCCACCACCAATGGGGTACGGGATACGCAGTATTTT.

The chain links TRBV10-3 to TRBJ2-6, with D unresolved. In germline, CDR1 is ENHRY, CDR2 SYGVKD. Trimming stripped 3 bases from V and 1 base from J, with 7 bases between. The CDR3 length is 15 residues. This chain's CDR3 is CAISDIGSGANVLTF. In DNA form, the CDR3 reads TGTGCCATCAGTGACATTGGTTCTGGGGCCAACGTCCTGACTTTC.